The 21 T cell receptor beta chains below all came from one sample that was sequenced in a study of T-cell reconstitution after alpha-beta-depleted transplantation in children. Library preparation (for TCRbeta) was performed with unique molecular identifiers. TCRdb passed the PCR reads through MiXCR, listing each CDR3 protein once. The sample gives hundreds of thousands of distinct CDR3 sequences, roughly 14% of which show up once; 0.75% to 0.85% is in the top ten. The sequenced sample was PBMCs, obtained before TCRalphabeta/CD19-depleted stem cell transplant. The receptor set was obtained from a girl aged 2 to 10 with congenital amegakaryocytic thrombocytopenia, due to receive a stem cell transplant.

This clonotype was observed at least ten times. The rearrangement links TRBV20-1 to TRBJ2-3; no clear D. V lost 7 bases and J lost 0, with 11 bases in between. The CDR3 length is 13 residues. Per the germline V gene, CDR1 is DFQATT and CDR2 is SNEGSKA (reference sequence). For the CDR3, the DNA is TGCAGTGTCCACCCGGATAGCACAGATACGCAGTATTTT. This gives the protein CSVHPDSTDTQYF.

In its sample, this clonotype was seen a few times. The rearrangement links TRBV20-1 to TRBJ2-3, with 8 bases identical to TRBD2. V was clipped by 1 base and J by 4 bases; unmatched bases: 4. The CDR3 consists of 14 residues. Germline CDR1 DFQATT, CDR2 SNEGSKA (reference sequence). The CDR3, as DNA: TGCAGTGCTAGAGTGTCTAGCGGGCCAGATACGCAGTATTTT. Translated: CSARVSSGPDTQYF.

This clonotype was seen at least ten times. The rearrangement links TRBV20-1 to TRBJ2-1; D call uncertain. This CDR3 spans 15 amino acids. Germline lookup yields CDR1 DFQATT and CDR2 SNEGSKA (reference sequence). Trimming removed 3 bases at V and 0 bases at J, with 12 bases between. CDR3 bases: TGCAGTGCTAGGGGCGAAGAGAGCTCCTACAATGAGCAGTTCTTC. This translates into CSARGEESSYNEQFF.

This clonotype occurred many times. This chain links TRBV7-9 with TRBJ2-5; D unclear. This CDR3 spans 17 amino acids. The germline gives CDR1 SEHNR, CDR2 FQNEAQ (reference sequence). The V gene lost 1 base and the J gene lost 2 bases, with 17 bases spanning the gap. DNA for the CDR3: TGTGCCAGCAGCTTAGTCATCACTTCGACGATACAAGAGACCCAGTACTTC. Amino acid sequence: CASSLVITSTIQETQYF.

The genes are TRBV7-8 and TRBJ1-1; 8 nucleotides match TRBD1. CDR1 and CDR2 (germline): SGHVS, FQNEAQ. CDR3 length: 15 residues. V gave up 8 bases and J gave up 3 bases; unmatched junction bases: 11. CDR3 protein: CASRKQGGSDTEAFF. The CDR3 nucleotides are TGTGCCAGCCGCAAACAGGGGGGTTCAGACACTGAAGCTTTCTTT.

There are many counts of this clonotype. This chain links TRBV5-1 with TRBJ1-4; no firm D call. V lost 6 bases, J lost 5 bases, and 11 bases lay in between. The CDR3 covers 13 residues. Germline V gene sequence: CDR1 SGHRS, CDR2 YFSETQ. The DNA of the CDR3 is TGCGCCAGCACCCGTCAGGTGAATGAAAAACTGTTTTTT. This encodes CASTRQVNEKLFF. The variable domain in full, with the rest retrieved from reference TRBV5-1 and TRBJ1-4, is KAGVTQTPRYLIKTRGQQVTLSCSPISGHRSVSWYQQTPGQGLQFLFEYFSETQRNKGNFPGRFSGRQFSNSRSEMNVSTLELGDSALYLCASTRQVNEKLFFGSGTQLSVL.

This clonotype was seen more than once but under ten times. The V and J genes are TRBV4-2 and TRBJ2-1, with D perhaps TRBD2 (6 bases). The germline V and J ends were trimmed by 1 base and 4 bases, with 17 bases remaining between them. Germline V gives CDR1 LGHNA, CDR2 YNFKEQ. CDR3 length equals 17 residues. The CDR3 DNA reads TGTGCCAGCAGCCAAGTCCAGGGAGCAGCGGGTTACAATGAGCAGTTCTTC. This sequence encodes CASSQVQGAAGYNEQFF.

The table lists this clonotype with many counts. The CDR3: CSARLGTGSDTQYF. DNA of the CDR3: TGCAGTGCTAGATTAGGGACAGGGTCAGATACGCAGTATTTT. The genes are TRBV20-1 and TRBJ2-3, with 9 bases identical to TRBD1. The CDR3 has 14 amino acids. V lost 2 bases, J lost 4 bases, and 4 bases stayed unmatched. Germline V CDR1 and CDR2: DFQATT, SNEGSKA (reference sequence).

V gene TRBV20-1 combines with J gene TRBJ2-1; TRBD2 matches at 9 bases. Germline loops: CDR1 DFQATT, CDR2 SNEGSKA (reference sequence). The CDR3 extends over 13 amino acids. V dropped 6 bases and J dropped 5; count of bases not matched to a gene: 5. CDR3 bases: TGCAGTGCAAACCGACTAGCGGACAATGAGCAGTTCTTC. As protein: CSANRLADNEQFF.

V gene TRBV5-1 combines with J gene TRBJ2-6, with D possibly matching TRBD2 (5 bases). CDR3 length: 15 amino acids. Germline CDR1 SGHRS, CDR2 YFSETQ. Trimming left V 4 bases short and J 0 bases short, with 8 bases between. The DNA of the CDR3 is TGCGCCAGCAGCAGGACTTCCTCTGGGGCCAACGTCCTGACTTTC. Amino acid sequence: CASSRTSSGANVLTF.

The CDR3 DNA is TGTGCCAGCAGCCAAGTATCTGGCCTAGCGGTCTACGAGCAGTACTTC. Residues: CASSQVSGLAVYEQYF. This chain joins TRBV4-2 and TRBJ2-7; TRBD2 matches at 7 bases. Losses at the gene ends were 1 base for V and 3 bases for J; bases not matched to a gene: 9. Germline assignment: CDR1 LGHNA and CDR2 YNFKEQ. The CDR3 is 16 residues long.

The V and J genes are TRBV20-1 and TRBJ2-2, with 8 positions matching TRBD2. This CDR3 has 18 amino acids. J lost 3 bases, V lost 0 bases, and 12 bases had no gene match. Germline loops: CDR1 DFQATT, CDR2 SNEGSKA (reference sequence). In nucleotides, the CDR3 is TGCAGTGCTAGAGATCTTTTTAGCGGGAACCCCGACACCGGGGAGCTGTTTTTT. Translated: CSARDLFSGNPDTGELFF.

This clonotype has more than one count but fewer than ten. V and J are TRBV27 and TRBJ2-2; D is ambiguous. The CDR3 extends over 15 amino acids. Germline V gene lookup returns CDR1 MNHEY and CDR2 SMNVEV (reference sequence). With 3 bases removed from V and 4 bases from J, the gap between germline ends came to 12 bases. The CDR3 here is CASSFSRRSTGELFF. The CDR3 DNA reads TGTGCCAGCAGTTTTTCGCGCAGAAGCACCGGGGAGCTGTTTTTT.

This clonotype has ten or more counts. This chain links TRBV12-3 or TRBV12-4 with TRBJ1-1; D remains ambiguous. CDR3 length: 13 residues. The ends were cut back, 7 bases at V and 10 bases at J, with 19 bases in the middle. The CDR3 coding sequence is TGTGCCAGCACCGCACGGGCCCTCCAAATAGCTTTCTTT. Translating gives CASTARALQIAFF.

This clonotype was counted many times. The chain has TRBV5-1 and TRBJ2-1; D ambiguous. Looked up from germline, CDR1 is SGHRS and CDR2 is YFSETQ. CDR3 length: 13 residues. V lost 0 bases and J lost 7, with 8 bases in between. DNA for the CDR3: TGCGCCAGCAGCTTGGTTTGGGGAAATGAGCAGTTCTTC. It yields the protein CASSLVWGNEQFF. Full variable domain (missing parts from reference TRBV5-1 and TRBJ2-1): KAGVTQTPRYLIKTRGQQVTLSCSPISGHRSVSWYQQTPGQGLQFLFEYFSETQRNKGNFPGRFSGRQFSNSRSEMNVSTLELGDSALYLCASSLVWGNEQFFGPGTRLTVL.

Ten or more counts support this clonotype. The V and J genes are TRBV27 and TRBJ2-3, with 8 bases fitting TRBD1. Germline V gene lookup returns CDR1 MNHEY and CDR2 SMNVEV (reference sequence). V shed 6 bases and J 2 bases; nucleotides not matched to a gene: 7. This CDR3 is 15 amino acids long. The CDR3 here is CASSSWTGTTDTQYF. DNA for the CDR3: TGTGCCAGCAGCTCTTGGACAGGGACCACAGATACGCAGTATTTT.

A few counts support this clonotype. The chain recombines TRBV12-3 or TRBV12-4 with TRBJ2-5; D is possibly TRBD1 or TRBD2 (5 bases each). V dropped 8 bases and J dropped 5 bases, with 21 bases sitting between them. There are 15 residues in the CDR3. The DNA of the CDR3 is TGTGCCAGCGGCGTCCATGGGGGTGGTGAGGAGACCCAGTACTTC. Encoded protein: CASGVHGGGEETQYF.

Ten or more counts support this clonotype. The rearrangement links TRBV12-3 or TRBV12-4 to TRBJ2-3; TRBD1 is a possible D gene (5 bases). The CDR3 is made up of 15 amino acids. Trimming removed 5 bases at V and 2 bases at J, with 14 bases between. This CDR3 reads CASSLGVSTTDTQYF. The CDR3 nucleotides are TGTGCCAGCAGTCTAGGGGTCTCGACCACAGATACGCAGTATTTT.

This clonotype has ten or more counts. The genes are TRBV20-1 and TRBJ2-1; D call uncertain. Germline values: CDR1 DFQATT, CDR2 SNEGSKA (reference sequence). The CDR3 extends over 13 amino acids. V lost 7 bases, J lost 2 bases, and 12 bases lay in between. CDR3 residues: CSVGQFTYNEQFF. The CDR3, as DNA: TGCAGTGTAGGGCAGTTCACCTACAATGAGCAGTTCTTC.

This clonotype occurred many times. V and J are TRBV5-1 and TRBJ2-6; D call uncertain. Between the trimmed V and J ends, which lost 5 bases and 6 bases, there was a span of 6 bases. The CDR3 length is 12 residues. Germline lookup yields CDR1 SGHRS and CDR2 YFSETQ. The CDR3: CASSEEANVLTF. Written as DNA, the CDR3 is TGCGCCAGCAGTGAGGAGGCCAACGTCCTGACTTTC.

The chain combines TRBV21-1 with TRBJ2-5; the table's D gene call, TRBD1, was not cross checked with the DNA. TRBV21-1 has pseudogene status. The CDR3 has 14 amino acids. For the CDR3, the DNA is TGTGCCAGCGCCCTTAAGGGGGGCCAAGAGACCCAGTACTTC. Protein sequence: CASALKGGQETQYF.